The present TCR beta chain was sequenced within a study of T cell clones after liver transplantation. General observations from the study: Graft donor-reactive T cells possibly entered the graft instead of undergoing deletion.

This clone was recorded once. What it recognizes is unknown. Using immunoSEQ multiplex PCR, the repertoire was profiled, and TCRdb retains in-frame clones only, with some absent. Among around 110,000 clones listed, 90% were seen once. CD3+CD4+ and CD3+CD8+ cells were FACS-sorted from thawed unstimulated PBMCs. The clonotype comes from a human patient who received a liver transplant. The graft donor may have contributed some T cells. Sequencing was performed on CD4+ T cells from blood, taken 12 months after liver transplant.

The DNA of the CDR3 is TGTGCCAGTAGTATTTCTACCGGATTAAATCAGCCCCAGCATTTT. Translating it yields CASSISTGLNQPQHF. The chain carries TRBV19 and TRBJ1-5, with unresolved D. Trimming took 3 bases from V and 4 from J, leaving 13 bases between them. Germline V CDR1 and CDR2: LNHDA, SQIVND (reference sequence). The CDR3 consists of 15 residues. The full variable domain, completed using reference TRBV19 and TRBJ1-5, is DGGITQSPKYLFRKEGQNVTLSCEQNLNHDAMYWYRQDPGQGLRLIYYSQIVNDFQKGDIAEGYSVSREKKESFPLTVTSAQKNPTAFYLCASSISTGLNQPQHFGDGTRLSIL.